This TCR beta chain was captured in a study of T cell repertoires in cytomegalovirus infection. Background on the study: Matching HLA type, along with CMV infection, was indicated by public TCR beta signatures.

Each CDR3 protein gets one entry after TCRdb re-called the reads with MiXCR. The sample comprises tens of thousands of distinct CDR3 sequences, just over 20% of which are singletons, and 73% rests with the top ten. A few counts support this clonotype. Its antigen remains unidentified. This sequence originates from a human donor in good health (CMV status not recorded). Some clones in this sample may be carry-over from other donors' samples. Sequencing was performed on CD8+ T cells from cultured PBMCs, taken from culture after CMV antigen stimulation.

The CDR3 nucleotides read TGTGCTAGTGGTTTGCCTCGGACTCAAGGCGTCAGATCCTATGGCTACACCTTC. This translates into CASGLPRTQGVRSYGYTF. The genes are TRBV12-5 and TRBJ1-2; D unclear. Trimming cost V 2 bases and J 4 bases, with 23 bases left between them. The germline CDR1 and CDR2 sequences are LGHNT and FRNRAP. The CDR3 is 18 amino acids.